This entry describes one T cell receptor (beta chain). The antigen remains unidentified. Each CDR3 protein gets one entry after TCRdb re-called the 5' RACE reads with MiXCR. The sample shows about 30,000 distinct CDR3 sequences, approximately 6% of them seen only once. CDR3 length: 13 amino acids. Germline CDR1 MGHDK, CDR2 SYGVNS. Trimming left V 7 bases short and J 2 bases short, with 11 bases between. This entry comes from a study of early T cells in non-severe SARS-CoV-2 infection. General study results and limits: VDJdb matches were skewed toward anti-spike CD8 T cell responses.

Sequenced sample: whole blood. The chain couples TRBV25-1 to TRBJ1-1, with D maybe TRBD1 (5 bases). The TCR sequence derives from an adult who was a healthcare worker with PCR-confirmed SARS-CoV-2 infection or an uninfected control (not recorded which). The CDR3 bases are TGTGCCAGCACCGGACACATAAACACTGAAGCTTTCTTT. This gives the protein CASTGHINTEAFF.